These 18 T cell receptor beta chains share one sample of origin, sequenced in a study of T cell repertoires in ileal Crohn's disease. Time point in this sample: neoterminal ileum biopsy at postoperative endoscopy, about 6 months after surgery. Sequenced by immunoSEQ multiplex PCR; TCRdb stores in-frame clones only, minus some. The sample consists of about 13,000 clones, roughly 73% of them appearing once. The source material was ileal tissue. The receptors were sampled from an adult with Crohn's disease.

A few counts support this clone. V usage is TRBV29-1 and J usage is TRBJ2-3; 10 bases fit TRBD1. The trim removed 6 bases at V and 3 bases at J, leaving 6 bases unmatched. Germline CDR1 and CDR2: SQVTM and ANQGSEA. This CDR3 contains 14 residues. CDR3 DNA sequence: TGCAGCGTCACCGGGACAGGGGAGACAGATACGCAGTATTTT. Protein sequence: CSVTGTGETDTQYF.

By its share, this clone is medium-sized. The J gene is TRBJ1-1, the V gene TRBV29-1; no firm D call. Deletions cut 7 bases from V and 7 bases from J, with 16 bases between. The V gene's germline CDR1 is SQVTM and CDR2 ANQGSEA. The CDR3 has 12 amino acids. The chain's CDR3 is CSGREVSSEAFF. CDR3 sequence (DNA): TGCAGCGGCCGGGAGGTATCTAGTGAAGCTTTCTTT.

V is TRBV5-1 and J is TRBJ2-3, with 10 nucleotides matching TRBD2. The CDR3 runs to 16 residues. The V gene end was trimmed by 3 bases and the J gene end by 2 bases; junction bases not matched to a gene: 6. Germline CDR1 and CDR2: SGHRS and YFSETQ. The CDR3 nucleotides are TGCGCCAGCAGCTCTGGACTAGCGGAACCCACAGATACGCAGTATTTT. Its protein is CASSSGLAEPTDTQYF. The full variable domain, rest sourced from reference TRBV5-1 and TRBJ2-3, is KAGVTQTPRYLIKTRGQQVTLSCSPISGHRSVSWYQQTPGQGLQFLFEYFSETQRNKGNFPGRFSGRQFSNSRSEMNVSTLELGDSALYLCASSSGLAEPTDTQYFGPGTRLTVL.

This clone was found once. This sequence joins TRBV5-8 and TRBJ2-3, with 8 bases matching TRBD2. The junction had 4 bases not matched to a gene; V was cut back by 0 bases and J by 1 base. CDR1 is SGHTS and CDR2 is YDEGEE in the germline V gene. CDR3 length: 16 amino acids. The CDR3 DNA sequence: TGTGCCAGCAGCTTGGTGGGGACTAGTGGCACAGATACGCAGTATTTT. Amino acid sequence: CASSLVGTSGTDTQYF.

The chain has TRBV7-2 and TRBJ1-6, with D perhaps TRBD1 (6 bases). Per germline, CDR1 SGHTA and CDR2 FQGNSA. V was shortened by 5 bases and J by 14 bases, with 19 bases between the two germline ends. The CDR3 length is 14 residues. In nucleotides, the CDR3 is TGTGCCAGCAGCCCCCGCCGGGGGGCCATGGCCCTCCACTTT. Protein sequence: CASSPRRGAMALHF.

This clone was recorded a few times. V usage is TRBV18 and J usage is TRBJ1-1; TRBD1 matches at 12 bases. The CDR3 is made up of 19 amino acids. V shed 5 bases and J 1 base; nucleotides not matched to a gene: 14. Germline CDR1 KGHSH, CDR2 LQKENI. CDR3 region: CASSAKPGQGAVGNTEAFF. CDR3 sequence (DNA): TGTGCCAGCTCAGCGAAACCGGGACAGGGGGCGGTAGGGAACACTGAAGCTTTCTTT.

The V gene is TRBV7-8, the J gene TRBJ1-1; 11 nucleotides match TRBD1. Germline V gene lookup returns CDR1 SGHVS and CDR2 FQNEAQ. The CDR3 runs 14 residues. The V gene end was trimmed by 0 bases and the J gene end by 11 bases; junction bases not matched to a gene: 5. Here the CDR3 DNA reads TGTGCCAGCAGCTTAGCGGGACAGGGGGTACGGGCTTTCTTT. This sequence encodes CASSLAGQGVRAFF. The whole variable domain, remainder taken from reference TRBV7-8 and TRBJ1-1, is GAGVSQSPRYKVAKRGQDVALRCDPISGHVSLFWYQQALGQGPEFLTYFQNEAQLDKSGLPSDRFFAERPEGSVSTLKIQRTQQEDSAVYLCASSLAGQGVRAFFGQGTRLTVV.

V is TRBV15 and J is TRBJ1-2; tentatively, D is TRBD1 (6 bases). This CDR3 region has 16 residues. Between the trimmed V and J ends, which lost 2 bases and 3 bases, there was a span of 16 bases. Per germline, CDR1 LNHNV and CDR2 YYDKDF (reference sequence). In DNA form, the CDR3 reads TGTGCCACCAGCAGAATTTCCGTAGGGGGGGACTATGGCTACACCTTC. It translates to CATSRISVGGDYGYTF.

The V call is TRBV5-1, the J call TRBJ1-2; 10 bases fit TRBD1. The V segment lost 5 bases and the J segment 4 bases; nucleotides outside the gene matches: 8. Germline V lookup: CDR1 SGHRS, CDR2 YFSETQ. This CDR3 is built from 15 residues. As DNA, the CDR3 is TGCGCCAGCAGTCCGGGACAGGGGAACCCCTATGGCTACACCTTC. Protein: CASSPGQGNPYGYTF.

Notes on this clone: At the DNA level, this CDR3 is encoded by other sequences in the same sample as well. The rearrangement uses TRBV5-1 and TRBJ2-5, with TRBD2 as a possible D gene (6 bases). V was trimmed by 0 bases and J by 5 bases, leaving 11 bases between them. Germline CDR1 reads SGHRS; CDR2 reads YFSETQ. The length of the CDR3 is 14 residues. CDR3: CASSLVQGGETQYF. The CDR3 DNA reads TGCGCCAGCAGCTTGGTTCAGGGAGGTGAGACCCAGTACTTC.

This sequence joins TRBV29-1 and TRBJ1-1, with D possibly being TRBD1 (5 bases). Germline lookup yields CDR1 SQVTM and CDR2 ANQGSEA. The CDR3 loop spans 13 amino acids. Trimming pared 7 bases from V and 8 bases from J, leaving 20 bases between. The CDR3 DNA is TGCAGCGCCTGGCGGGGGGACTTTAGGGAAGCTTTCTTT. Encoded protein: CSAWRGDFREAFF.

The rearrangement joins TRBV5-1 to TRBJ2-7; weak D call: TRBD1 (6 bases). CDR1 is SGHRS, CDR2 YFSETQ, per germline. This CDR3 contains 12 residues. With 4 bases removed from V and 6 bases from J, the gap between germline ends came to 11 bases. CDR3 sequence (DNA): TGCGCCAGCAGCACGGCAGGGGCCGAGCAGTACTTC. Translating it yields CASSTAGAEQYF.

With respect to this clone: This specimen includes other DNA sequences encoding the same CDR3. The rearrangement joins TRBV9 to TRBJ2-1; 8 nucleotides agree with TRBD2. Germline loops: CDR1 SGDLS, CDR2 YYNGEE. The CDR3 has 14 residues. J was trimmed by 8 bases and V by 0 bases; bases with no gene match: 4. CDR3 DNA sequence: TGTGCCAGCAGCGTAGGGCTAGCGGGTGATGAGCAGTTCTTC. The encoded protein is CASSVGLAGDEQFF.

The CDR3 coding sequence is TGTGCCAGCAGTGAAAACTATGAGCAGTTCTTC. As protein: CASSENYEQFF. The J gene is TRBJ2-1, the V gene TRBV25-1; no clear D gene. Looked up from germline, CDR1 is MGHDK and CDR2 is SYGVNS. Trimming took 2 bases from V and 8 from J, leaving 4 bases between them. The CDR3 has 11 amino acids.

As for this clone: Other DNA sequences in the sample encode the same CDR3. The rearrangement uses TRBV9 and TRBJ2-7; 12 bases are shared with TRBD1. This CDR3 comprises 14 residues. Germline-derived CDR1 and CDR2 are SGDLS and YYNGEE. J was trimmed by 4 bases and V by 4 bases; bases with no gene match: 3. The CDR3 nucleotides are TGTGCCAGCAGCCCGGGACAGGGGGCTTACGAGCAGTACTTC. Translating gives CASSPGQGAYEQYF.

The rearrangement uses TRBV6-1 and TRBJ2-5; 8 nucleotides match TRBD1. The CDR3 has 14 residues. The V and J ends lost 4 bases and 2 bases, in that order; junction bases with no gene match: 3. CDR1 MNHNS and CDR2 SASEGT come from the germline V gene. The CDR3 DNA reads as TGTGCCAGCAGTGCTAACAGGGGGCAAGAGACCCAGTACTTC. This translates into CASSANRGQETQYF.

This sequence joins TRBV11-2 and TRBJ2-3; 12 bases are shared with TRBD2. The CDR3 spans 19 residues. Germline lookup yields CDR1 SGHAT and CDR2 FQNNGV. V gave up 5 bases and J gave up 0 bases; unmatched junction bases: 12. CDR3 coding DNA: TGTGCCAGCAGCGAACTTCTAGCGGGGGGGGCTCTAAGCACAGATACGCAGTATTTT. Translation gives CASSELLAGGALSTDTQYF.

V usage is TRBV5-1 and J usage is TRBJ2-2; TRBD2 matches 13 bases. Germline CDR1 reads SGHRS; CDR2 reads YFSETQ. The trim removed 2 bases at V and 5 bases at J, leaving 9 bases unmatched. The CDR3 contains 18 residues. The DNA for the CDR3 is TGCGCCAGCAGCTTAAGACTAGCGGGAGGCCCGAGGACCGGGGAGCTGTTTTTT. Its translation: CASSLRLAGGPRTGELFF.